This T cell receptor beta chain was documented in a study of blood T cell dynamics during melanoma immunotherapy. Across the study: Standard first-line treatment here was pembrolizumab or nivolumab plus ipilimumab in metastatic melanoma.

Time point of the sample: week 3, after first cycle of checkpoint inhibitor. Response was assessed by RECIST 1.1 at 12 weeks, except a couple of rapid progressors. The repertoire was sequenced with immunoSEQ multiplex PCR; TCRdb's copy has only in-frame clones and lacks some. This sample has approximately 20,000 clones, with nearly 90% found just once. The germline V gene encodes CDR1 SGHNT and CDR2 YYREEE (reference sequence). Trimming cost V 2 bases and J 2 bases; bases outside gene matches: 4. The CDR3 contains 16 residues. This TCR derives from a human donor with melanoma. The V call is TRBV5-4, the J call TRBJ2-5; 12 nucleotides align to TRBD2. The specimen comprised blood, sampled from a patient treated with checkpoint blockade. CDR3 residues: CASSFPSGRGQETQYF. CDR3 nucleotide sequence: TGTGCCAGCAGCTTTCCTAGCGGGAGGGGTCAAGAGACCCAGTACTTC.